This TCR beta chain emerged from a study of tumor-infiltrating lymphocytes in primary liver carcinoma. They got blood RNA out of unsorted whole blood and also pulled out germline DNA. Researchers generated TCR beta cDNA from approximately 500 ng of total RNA, relying on a constant-region primer. Libraries for TCR beta were built through three nested multiplex PCR rounds, which together made up a slightly modified ARM-PCR procedure. With TRBV1-TRBV30 forward primers and a C-beta reverse primer, the first two PCR rounds were run for around 10 cycles each. TCRdb reprocessed the multiplex PCR reads with MiXCR, giving one entry per CDR3 protein. The profile shows a few hundred thousand distinct CDR3 sequences, roughly 60% of them singletons. The ends lost 5 bases at V and 3 bases at J; junction bases unmatched: 5. Germline V gene lookup returns CDR1 GTSNPN and CDR2 SVGIG (reference sequence). This CDR3 has 13 amino acids.

The V and J genes are TRBV30 and TRBJ2-7, with TRBD1 matching 9 bases. Sequenced sample: peripheral blood. The TCR originated in a woman aged 25 to 39 with primary liver carcinoma and hepatitis B virus infection. The CDR3 reads CAWGQGIGYEQYF. As DNA, the CDR3 is TGTGCCTGGGGACAGGGGATCGGCTACGAGCAGTACTTC.